The 18 T cell receptor beta chains given below trace back to one sample, sequenced in a study of T cells after somatic rescue of genetic block (dated by TCRdb to about 2020). Libraries were built with the immunoSEQ multiplex PCR assay. The table comes from immuneACCESS by way of TCRdb, which keeps in-frame sequences with V and J called. Part of the clones is missing from these tables; in studies checked, under half for an unresolved V gene and the rest for unknown reasons. The sample has 100,000 to 120,000 clones on record, about nine tenths of them singletons. The ten largest account for 1.4% of the sample. The sequencing input was peripheral blood mononuclear cells (PBMCs). The receptor set was obtained from a woman between 18 and 29 years old.

The CDR3 nucleotides are TGTGCCAGCAGCTTAATCGGGACAGGGGGATCTGGAAACACCATATATTTT. This sequence encodes CASSLIGTGGSGNTIYF. The gene calls are TRBV7-2 and TRBJ1-3; 11 positions match TRBD1. The germline gives CDR1 SGHTA, CDR2 FQGNSA. This CDR3 comprises 17 residues. V shed 2 bases, J shed 1 base, and the junction held 4 bases outside the gene matches.

The chain joins TRBV4-3 to TRBJ2-3, with D perhaps matching TRBD1 (6 bases). In germline, CDR1 is LGHNA, CDR2 YSLEER. The CDR3 length is 22 residues. V was clipped by 0 bases and J by 2 bases, with 30 bases between them. CDR3 residues: CASSQEIRVNHPISGVTDTQYF. DNA of the CDR3: TGCGCCAGCAGCCAAGAGATCCGAGTCAACCACCCGATATCAGGGGTCACAGATACGCAGTATTTT.

V and J are TRBV9 and TRBJ2-7; either TRBD1 or TRBD2 may supply D (6 bases each). Germline CDR1 SGDLS, CDR2 YYNGEE. This CDR3 is built from 15 residues. V was shortened by 0 bases and J by 0 bases, with 10 bases between the two germline ends. CDR3 region: CASSVEGDFSYEQYF. The CDR3 DNA sequence: TGTGCCAGCAGCGTAGAGGGGGACTTCTCCTACGAGCAGTACTTC.

The chain uses TRBV4-2 and TRBJ1-5, with 7 positions matching TRBD1. With V trimmed by 3 bases and J by 5 bases, 7 bases remained unmatched. The CDR3 consists of 15 residues. The V gene's germline CDR1 is LGHNA and CDR2 YNFKEQ. The CDR3: CASSQTTGSHQPQHF. The CDR3 coding sequence is TGTGCCAGCAGCCAGACGACAGGGTCCCATCAGCCCCAGCATTTT.

This clone showed up just a few times. The chain employs TRBV10-3 and TRBJ1-5, with D uncertain. This CDR3 is 14 amino acids long. Germline lookup yields CDR1 ENHRY and CDR2 SYGVKD. Deletions cut 0 bases from V and 4 bases from J, with 7 bases between. In DNA, the CDR3 is TGTGCCATCAGTGAGTCATTGGGAAATCAGCCCCAGCATTTT. It yields the protein CAISESLGNQPQHF.

V is TRBV18 and J is TRBJ2-1, with 7 nucleotides matching TRBD2. This CDR3 contains 17 residues. In germline, CDR1 is KGHSH, CDR2 LQKENI. V shed 1 base, J shed 0 bases, and the junction held 6 bases outside the gene matches. The CDR3 is CASSPRTSVSSYNEQFF. CDR3 DNA sequence: TGTGCCAGCTCACCACGTACTAGCGTTAGCTCCTACAATGAGCAGTTCTTC.

The chain carries TRBV28 and TRBJ2-4; D is unresolved. Germline assignment: CDR1 MDHEN and CDR2 SYDVKM. The CDR3 is made up of 14 amino acids. Trimming removed 4 bases at V and 8 bases at J, with 15 bases between. The CDR3 loop reads CASSSPGRVDIQYF. In nucleotides, the CDR3 is TGTGCCAGCAGTTCCCCGGGCCGGGTGGACATTCAGTACTTC.

This clone is a singleton in its sample. V usage is TRBV4-3 and J usage is TRBJ1-2; D gene unclear. Germline V lookup: CDR1 LGHNA, CDR2 YSLEER. This CDR3 region has 14 residues. V was trimmed by 4 bases and J by 4 bases, leaving 13 bases between them. The DNA for the CDR3 is TGCGCCAGCAGCCCAAGCGTGTACCCCTATGGCTACACCTTC. This translates into CASSPSVYPYGYTF.

The genes are TRBV5-4 and TRBJ1-2; 11 bases align to TRBD1. The CDR3 sequence is 16 residues long. V gave up 4 bases and J gave up 5 bases; unmatched junction bases: 10. Looked up from germline, CDR1 is SGHNT and CDR2 is YYREEE (reference sequence). CDR3 nucleotides: TGTGCCAGCAGCGATAAAACGGGACAGGGGGGGTATGGCTACACCTTC. Protein: CASSDKTGQGGYGYTF.

CDR3 nucleotides: TGTGCCAGCAGTCGGGACAGATACGAGCAGTACTTC. Translating gives CASSRDRYEQYF. V is TRBV5-5 and J is TRBJ2-7; 7 nucleotides agree with TRBD1. Trimming removed 5 bases from V and 4 bases from J; junction bases left unmatched: 3. CDR3 length equals 12 residues. The V gene's germline CDR1 is SGHKS and CDR2 YYEKEE (reference sequence).

As DNA, the CDR3 is TGTGCCAGCAGCCTCCCCGAGTGGCGGGGCTACTCTGGGGCCAACGTCCTGACTTTC. Translating gives CASSLPEWRGYSGANVLTF. The chain links TRBV5-8 to TRBJ2-6; tentative D call: TRBD2 (6 bases). The CDR3 length is 19 residues. Germline assignment: CDR1 SGHTS and CDR2 YDEGEE. Trimming removed 4 bases at V and 0 bases at J, with 20 bases between.

The V call is TRBV5-4, the J call TRBJ2-5; D possibly matches TRBD1 or TRBD2 (5 bases each). This CDR3 comprises 15 residues. The germline gives CDR1 SGHNT, CDR2 YYREEE (reference sequence). The V end was cut by 4 bases, the J end by 1 base, with 14 bases between. The chain's CDR3 is CASSPGSGGQETQYF. Here the CDR3 DNA reads TGTGCCAGCAGCCCAGGGTCCGGAGGCCAAGAGACCCAGTACTTC. The full variable domain, rest sourced from reference TRBV5-4 and TRBJ2-5, is ETGVTQSPTHLIKTRGQQVTLRCSSQSGHNTVSWYQQALGQGPQFIFQYYREEENGRGNFPPRFSGLQFPNYSSELNVNALELDDSALYLCASSPGSGGQETQYFGPGTRLLVL.

The gene calls are TRBV5-6 and TRBJ2-5; no clear D. This CDR3 is 12 amino acids long. V lost 0 bases to trimming and J lost 7 bases, with 7 bases between them. Germline loops: CDR1 SGHDT, CDR2 YYEEEE. CDR3: CASSLERGTQYF. The DNA of the CDR3 is TGTGCCAGCAGCTTGGAGCGTGGGACCCAGTACTTC.

The gene calls are TRBV13 and TRBJ2-7; TRBD2 matches 11 bases. The V gene's germline CDR1 is PRHDT and CDR2 FYEKMQ (reference sequence). The CDR3 loop spans 17 amino acids. The J segment lost 3 bases and the V segment lost 0 bases, leaving 7 bases of the junction unmatched. CDR3 DNA: TGTGCCAGCAGCTTAGGGTCCGGACTAGCGGGTCACTACGAGCAGTACTTC. Translating it yields CASSLGSGLAGHYEQYF.

The gene calls are TRBV29-1 and TRBJ1-1; TRBD1 might be the D (5 bases). V lost 6 bases and J lost 1, with 9 bases in between. Germline-derived CDR1 and CDR2 are SQVTM and ANQGSEA. The CDR3 is made up of 12 amino acids. The CDR3 sequence: CSVGTGNTEAFF. Here the CDR3 DNA reads TGCAGCGTCGGGACGGGGAACACTGAAGCTTTCTTT.

The rearrangement links TRBV7-2 to TRBJ2-3; D is ambiguous. Germline loops: CDR1 SGHTA, CDR2 FQGNSA. V lost 3 bases and J lost 6, with 4 bases in between. There are 11 residues in the CDR3. CDR3 protein: CASSFVDTQYF. CDR3 bases: TGTGCCAGCAGCTTCGTTGATACGCAGTATTTT.

V usage is TRBV28 and J usage is TRBJ1-1; D is perhaps TRBD1 (6 bases). The CDR3 consists of 19 residues. The germline V gene has CDR1 MDHEN and CDR2 SYDVKM. Trimming removed 5 bases at V and 0 bases at J, with 25 bases between. The DNA of the CDR3 is TGTGCCAGCAGTCCCGACAGGCCTTACCTGGAGGGCATGAACACTGAAGCTTTCTTT. Protein: CASSPDRPYLEGMNTEAFF.

The V and J genes are TRBV6-6 and TRBJ2-1; no firm D call. Germline V gives CDR1 MNHNY, CDR2 SVGAGI (reference sequence). Between the trimmed V and J ends, which lost 4 bases and 6 bases, there was a span of 10 bases. This CDR3 is 13 amino acids long. CDR3 coding DNA: TGTGCCAGCAGTTCAGGCTGGGGCAATGAGCAGTTCTTC. Translating it yields CASSSGWGNEQFF.